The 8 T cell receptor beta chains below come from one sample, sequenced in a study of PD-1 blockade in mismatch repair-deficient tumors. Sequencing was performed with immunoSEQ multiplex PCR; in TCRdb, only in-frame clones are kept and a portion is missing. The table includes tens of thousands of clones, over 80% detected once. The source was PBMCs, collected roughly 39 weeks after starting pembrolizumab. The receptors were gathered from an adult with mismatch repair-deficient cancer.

The DNA of the CDR3 is TGTGCCACCAGCAGAGATTTCGGCAATGAGCAGTTCTTC. This translates into CATSRDFGNEQFF. V is TRBV15 and J is TRBJ2-1, with D uncertain. CDR1 LNHNV and CDR2 YYDKDF come from the germline V gene (reference sequence). V lost 0 bases, J lost 6 bases, and 6 bases lay in between. There are 13 residues in the CDR3. Supplemented by reference TRBV15 and TRBJ2-1, the full variable domain reads DAMVIQNPRYQVTQFGKPVTLSCSQTLNHNVMYWYQQKSSQAPKLLFHYYDKDFNNEADTPDNFQSRRPNTSFCFLDIRSPGLGDTAMYLCATSRDFGNEQFFGPGTRLTVL.

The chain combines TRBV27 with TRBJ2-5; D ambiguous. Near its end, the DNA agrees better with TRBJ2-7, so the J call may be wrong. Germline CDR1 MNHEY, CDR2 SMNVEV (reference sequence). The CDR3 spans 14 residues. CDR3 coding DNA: TGTGCCAGCAGTTTATCTAACGGTGCTTACGAGCAGTACTTC. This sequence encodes CASSLSNGAYEQYF.

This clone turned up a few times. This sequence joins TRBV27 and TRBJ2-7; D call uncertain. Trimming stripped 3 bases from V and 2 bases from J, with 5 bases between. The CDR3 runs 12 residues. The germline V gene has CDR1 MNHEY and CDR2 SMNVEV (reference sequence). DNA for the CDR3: TGTGCCAGCAGTTTTCAGGCCTACGAGCAGTACTTC. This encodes CASSFQAYEQYF.

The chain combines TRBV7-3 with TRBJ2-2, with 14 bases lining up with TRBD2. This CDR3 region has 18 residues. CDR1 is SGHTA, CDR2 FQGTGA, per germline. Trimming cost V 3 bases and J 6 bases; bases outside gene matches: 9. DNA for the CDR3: TGTGCCAGCAGCTTCCAGGGACTAGCGGGAGAAAGGGCCGGGGAGCTGTTTTTT. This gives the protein CASSFQGLAGERAGELFF. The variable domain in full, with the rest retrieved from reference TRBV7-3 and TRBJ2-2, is GAGVSQTPSNKVTEKGKYVELRCDPISGHTALYWYRQSLGQGPEFLIYFQGTGAADDSGLPNDRFFAVRPEGSVSTLKIQRTERGDSAVYLCASSFQGLAGERAGELFFGEGSRLTVL.

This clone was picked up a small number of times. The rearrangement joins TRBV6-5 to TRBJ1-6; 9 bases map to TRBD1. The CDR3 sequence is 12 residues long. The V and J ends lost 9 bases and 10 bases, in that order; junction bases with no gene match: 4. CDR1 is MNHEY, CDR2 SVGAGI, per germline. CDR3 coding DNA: TGTGCCAGTGGGACAGGGTGGTCACCCCTCCACTTT. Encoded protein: CASGTGWSPLHF.

The CDR3 DNA reads as TGTGCCAGCATAGGGGACAGGGGGTTTGATACGCAGTATTTT. The encoded protein is CASIGDRGFDTQYF. The genes are TRBV7-9 and TRBJ2-3; 11 bases are a match to TRBD1. Unmatched junction bases numbered 6, after V lost 7 bases and J lost 6 bases. The CDR3 length is 14 residues. Germline V gene data show CDR1 as SEHNR and CDR2 as FQNEAQ (reference sequence).

CDR3 sequence: CAWSESGYDTQYF. The CDR3 DNA follows: TGTGCCTGGAGTGAAAGCGGGTACGATACGCAGTATTTT. The rearrangement joins TRBV30 to TRBJ2-3; D may be TRBD2 (6 bases). Germline V gene data show CDR1 as GTSNPN and CDR2 as SVGIG (reference sequence). Trimming shortened V by 1 base and J by 6 bases, and 11 bases separated the two germline ends. The CDR3 length is 13 residues.

The CDR3: CAIFLGSSGNTIYF. CDR3 DNA sequence: TGTGCCATCTTTCTTGGTAGCTCTGGAAACACCATATATTTT. The chain recombines TRBV7-9 with TRBJ1-3; D gene ambiguous. Looked up from germline, CDR1 is SEHNR and CDR2 is FQNEAQ (reference sequence). V lost 10 bases and J 0 bases, leaving 13 bases between the germline ends. The CDR3 length is 14 residues.